The 9 T cell receptor beta chains given below trace back to one sample, sequenced in a study of blood T cells in healthy people across ages. Primed by a sample-barcoded 5' primer and a J-beta primer mix, a second PCR proceeded for roughly 7 to 12 cycles. TCRdb processed the 5' RACE reads anew with MiXCR; each CDR3 protein has one entry. Found here are about 1.7 million distinct CDR3 sequences, approximately 30% of them singletons; the top ten hold 7% to 9%. Material: blood. The receptors come from a woman aged 25 to 39 in good health.

This clonotype came up many times. The chain has TRBV7-2 and TRBJ2-4; the D call may be TRBD1 or TRBD2 (6 bases each). Looked up from germline, CDR1 is SGHTA and CDR2 is FQGNSA. This CDR3 comprises 13 residues. V was trimmed by 8 bases and J by 5 bases, leaving 13 bases between them. The DNA of the CDR3 is TGTGCCAGCGGGGGGCGGGTAGAAAACATTCAGTACTTC. Translated: CASGGRVENIQYF.

This clonotype has ten or more counts. The V gene is TRBV20-1, the J gene TRBJ2-5; D gene uncertain. V shed 6 bases and J shed 2 bases, with 7 bases lying between them. Germline values: CDR1 DFQATT, CDR2 SNEGSKA (reference sequence). The CDR3 contains 11 residues. The CDR3 nucleotides are TGCAGTGCGTACGATCAAGAGACCCAGTACTTC. This sequence encodes CSAYDQETQYF.

Comments on this clonotype: The junction and the germline gene differ at one end; a read error may be behind it. V is TRBV4-3 and J is TRBJ2-7; 7 bases map to TRBD2. In germline, CDR1 is LGHNA, CDR2 YSLEER. The length of the CDR3 is 14 residues. The CDR3 nucleotides are TGCGCCAGTAGCCAAGCGTCTAGCGGTTACGAGCAGTACTTC. Protein product: CASSQASSGYEQYF.

The J gene is TRBJ2-5, the V gene TRBV15, with TRBD1 matching over 7 bases. The CDR3 is 14 residues long. Germline V gene sequence: CDR1 LNHNV, CDR2 YYDKDF (reference sequence). V was clipped by 2 bases and J by 4 bases; unmatched bases: 4. CDR3 DNA sequence: TGTGCCACCAGCAGAAACAGGGGCGCAGAGACCCAGTACTTC. It encodes CATSRNRGAETQYF.

This clonotype was picked up a small number of times. V gene TRBV12-3 or TRBV12-4 combines with J gene TRBJ1-2; D unclear. The CDR3 sequence is 15 residues long. V was cut by 5 bases and J by 3 bases, with 16 bases left in between. CDR3 protein: CASSSSKKSYYGYTF. The CDR3 nucleotides read TGTGCCAGCAGTAGCAGCAAAAAATCTTACTATGGCTACACCTTC.

This clonotype was counted a few times. This rearrangement joins TRBV5-1 to TRBJ2-1; TRBD1 agrees at 8 bases. Germline V gene data show CDR1 as SGHRS and CDR2 as YFSETQ. V trimming: 2 bases; J trimming: 6 bases; junction bases outside the gene matches: 4. This CDR3 spans 14 amino acids. The CDR3 coding sequence is TGCGCCAGCAGCTTTCAACAGGGGGGCAATGAGCAGTTCTTC. The encoded protein is CASSFQQGGNEQFF.

The table lists this clonotype with a few counts. V gene TRBV12-3 or TRBV12-4 combines with J gene TRBJ2-4; D remains ambiguous. V lost 2 bases to trimming and J lost 13 bases, with 24 bases between them. The CDR3 consists of 16 residues. The CDR3 is CASSLLPGVANNEQYF. In DNA, the CDR3 is TGTGCCAGCAGTTTACTTCCGGGCGTAGCCAACAATGAGCAGTACTTC.

This chain links TRBV28 with TRBJ2-7; a possible D gene is TRBD1 (6 bases). Trimming took 6 bases from V and 3 from J, leaving 15 bases between them. The CDR3 runs 14 residues. The germline gives CDR1 MDHEN, CDR2 SYDVKM. CDR3 DNA: TGTGCCAGCAGATCAGAGACAGGTTACTACGAGCAGTACTTC. Translating it yields CASRSETGYYEQYF.

This clonotype was seen a handful of times. This sequence joins TRBV4-1 and TRBJ2-1; the D is unclear. Germline CDR1 reads MGHRA; CDR2 reads YSYEKL. This CDR3 is 13 amino acids long. Trimming cost V 5 bases and J 7 bases, with 12 bases left between them. The CDR3 coding sequence is TGCGCCAGCAGCTTTGGGAATGAGAATGAGCAGTTCTTC. It translates to CASSFGNENEQFF.